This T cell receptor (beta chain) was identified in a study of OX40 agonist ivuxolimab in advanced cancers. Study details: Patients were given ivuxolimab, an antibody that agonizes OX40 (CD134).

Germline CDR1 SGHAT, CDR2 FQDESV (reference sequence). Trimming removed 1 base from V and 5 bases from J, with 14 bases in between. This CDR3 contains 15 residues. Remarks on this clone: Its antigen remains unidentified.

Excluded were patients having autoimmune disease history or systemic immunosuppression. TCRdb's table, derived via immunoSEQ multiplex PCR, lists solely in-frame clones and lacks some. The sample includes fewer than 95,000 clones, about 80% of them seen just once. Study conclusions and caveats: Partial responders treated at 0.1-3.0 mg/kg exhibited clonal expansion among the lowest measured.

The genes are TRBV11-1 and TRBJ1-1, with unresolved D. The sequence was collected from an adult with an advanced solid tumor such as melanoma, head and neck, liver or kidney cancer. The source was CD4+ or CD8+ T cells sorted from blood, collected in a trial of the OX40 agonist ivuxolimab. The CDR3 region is CASSLVEPAWTEAFF. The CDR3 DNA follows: TGTGCCAGCAGCTTAGTTGAACCTGCGTGGACTGAAGCTTTCTTT.